Presented here are 25 T cell receptor beta chains from one specimen sequenced in a study of T cells after yellow fever vaccination. TCRdb reprocessed the 5' RACE reads via MiXCR and lists one record per CDR3 protein. Of about 340,000 distinct CDR3 sequences detected, 8.5% to 9% appear once; the ten largest clones hold roughly 17%. The material sequenced was PBMCs, taken on the day of the first yellow fever vaccination. All receptors derive from a man aged 18 to 30 who received the YFV17D yellow fever vaccine.

Points on this clonotype: The junction and the germline gene differ at one end; a read error may be behind it. This chain uses TRBV7-9 with TRBJ2-1, with 13 bases lining up with TRBD2. This CDR3 has 16 residues. CDR1 is SEHNR and CDR2 is FQNEAQ in the germline V gene (reference sequence). CDR3 in amino acids: CASSNSRLAGGEGEVF. The CDR3 coding sequence is TGTGCCAGCAGCAACAGCAGACTAGCGGGGGGCGAGGGGGAGGTCTTC.

The rearrangement joins TRBV28 to TRBJ1-3; D not certain. This CDR3 region has 17 residues. Germline V gives CDR1 MDHEN, CDR2 SYDVKM. The V and J ends lost 1 base and 0 bases respectively, with 13 bases between them. The chain's CDR3 is CASSLLTITSSGNTIYF. CDR3 coding DNA: TGTGCCAGCAGTTTATTAACGATAACCAGCTCTGGAAACACCATATATTTT.

The CDR3 nucleotides read TGTGCCAGTAGTATAGCCCGGGAGAAAGCTTTCTTT. This encodes CASSIAREKAFF. The rearrangement uses TRBV19 and TRBJ1-1; D not resolved. Germline CDR1 reads LNHDA; CDR2 reads SQIVND (reference sequence). Trimming left V 1 base short and J 9 bases short, with 9 bases between. The CDR3 totals 12 residues.

There are many counts of this clonotype. The genes are TRBV4-3 and TRBJ2-3, with D perhaps TRBD1 or TRBD2 (5 bases each). The V end was cut by 1 base, the J end by 0 bases, with 17 bases between. The length of the CDR3 is 18 residues. CDR1 is LGHNA, CDR2 YSLEER, per germline. CDR3 sequence (DNA): TGCGCCAGCAGCCAAGGAACCCCGGGGACCGCAAGCACAGATACGCAGTATTTT. Its translation is CASSQGTPGTASTDTQYF.

This clonotype was seen a few times. The chain links TRBV6-1 to TRBJ1-5, with 7 nucleotides matching TRBD1. Trimming removed 5 bases from V and 2 bases from J; junction bases left unmatched: 9. In germline, CDR1 is MNHNS, CDR2 SASEGT. CDR3 length: 16 residues. The CDR3 is CASSQPYRGRNQPQHF. The CDR3 DNA follows: TGTGCCAGCAGTCAACCCTACAGGGGCCGCAATCAGCCCCAGCATTTT.

This clonotype was counted only a few times. The CDR3 DNA is TGTGCCAGCAGTTCCACCCTACAGGGTGACGAGCAGTACTTC. Its translation: CASSSTLQGDEQYF. The chain employs TRBV6-5 and TRBJ2-7; tentative D call: TRBD1 (6 bases). The germline V and J ends were trimmed by 4 bases and 5 bases, with 15 bases remaining between them. The CDR3 sequence is 14 residues long. From germline, CDR1 is MNHEY and CDR2 SVGAGI.

The V call is TRBV18, the J call TRBJ2-3; D perhaps matches TRBD1 (6 bases). Trimming stripped 2 bases from V and 4 bases from J, with 16 bases between. The CDR3 loop spans 16 amino acids. In germline, CDR1 is KGHSH, CDR2 LQKENI. CDR3 coding DNA: TGTGCCAGCTCACCAATGGACAGCGTTGGTTCAGATACGCAGTATTTT. This gives the protein CASSPMDSVGSDTQYF. Supplemented by reference TRBV18 and TRBJ2-3, the full variable domain reads NAGVMQNPRHLVRRRGQEARLRCSPMKGHSHVYWYRQLPEEGLKFMVYLQKENIIDESGMPKERFSAEFPKEGPSILRIQQVVRGDSAAYFCASSPMDSVGSDTQYFGPGTRLTVL.

Here the CDR3 reads CASSLLGLSGANVLTF. The CDR3 bases are TGTGCCAGCAGTCTCTTGGGGTTGTCTGGGGCCAACGTCCTGACTTTC. The rearrangement joins TRBV28 to TRBJ2-6; D uncertain. V lost 5 bases, J lost 1 base, and 12 bases lay in between. In germline, CDR1 is MDHEN, CDR2 SYDVKM. The CDR3 has 16 amino acids.

Worth noting for this clonotype: This could be a read error, since a much larger clone is one nucleotide away. Because it lacks the conserved phenylalanine or tryptophan at the end, this CDR3 is likely a read error. The CDR3 loop is CSAPLAGQGETQYS. In DNA, the CDR3 is TGCAGCGCCCCACTAGCGGGGCAGGGGGAGACCCAGTACTCC. V gene TRBV29-1 combines with J gene TRBJ2-5; 10 bases match TRBD2. Germline trimming cut 7 bases from V and 5 bases from J; bases unmatched to any gene: 10. This CDR3 is built from 14 residues. Germline V gene sequence: CDR1 SQVTM, CDR2 ANQGSEA.

This clonotype was detected many times. The genes are TRBV5-1 and TRBJ1-1, with D perhaps matching TRBD1 (6 bases). Looked up from germline, CDR1 is SGHRS and CDR2 is YFSETQ. Trimming took 3 bases from V and 4 from J, leaving 10 bases between them. The CDR3 extends over 13 amino acids. Here the CDR3 reads CASSSGVVTEAFF. The CDR3 DNA reads as TGCGCCAGCAGCTCAGGGGTTGTCACTGAAGCTTTCTTT.

This chain joins TRBV3-1 and TRBJ1-2; 8 bases match TRBD1. CDR1 and CDR2 from the germline V gene are LGHDT and YNNKEL (reference sequence). Trimming at V came to 5 bases and at J to 2 bases, leaving 7 bases not matched to a gene. This CDR3 contains 15 residues. The CDR3 reads CASSSHGQGNYGYTF. The CDR3 bases are TGTGCCAGCAGCTCTCACGGACAGGGAAACTATGGCTACACCTTC. The full variable domain, completed using reference TRBV3-1 and TRBJ1-2, is DTAVSQTPKYLVTQMGNDKSIKCEQNLGHDTMYWYKQDSKKFLKIMFSYNNKELIINETVPNRFSPKSPDKAHLNLHINSLELGDSAVYFCASSSHGQGNYGYTFGSGTRLTVV.

This clonotype was observed a handful of times. V and J are TRBV4-3 and TRBJ1-5; TRBD1 might be the D (5 bases). V was cut by 3 bases and J by 9 bases, with 12 bases left in between. This CDR3 is 13 amino acids long. Germline lookup yields CDR1 LGHNA and CDR2 YSLEER. In DNA, the CDR3 is TGCGCCAGCAGCCAGGGACGGGGGGGGCCCCAGCATTTT. Its translation is CASSQGRGGPQHF.

J is TRBJ2-7 and V is TRBV12-3 or TRBV12-4; 10 nucleotides match TRBD1. The J segment lost 5 bases and the V segment lost 3 bases, leaving 10 bases of the junction unmatched. The CDR3 is made up of 16 amino acids. CDR3 bases: TGTGCCAGCAGTTTTGGTAGGACAGGGGGTTTCGACGAGCAGTACTTC. Translation gives CASSFGRTGGFDEQYF.

This clonotype came up a few times. The chain links TRBV6-5 to TRBJ1-4; tentatively, D is TRBD1 (5 bases). This CDR3 region has 11 residues. V was trimmed by 6 bases and J by 10 bases, leaving 9 bases between them. In germline, CDR1 is MNHEY, CDR2 SVGAGI. The CDR3 here is CASSNGGKLFF. CDR3 nucleotide sequence: TGTGCCAGCAGCAACGGGGGAAAACTGTTTTTT.

This clonotype appeared a few times. The rearrangement uses TRBV4-1 and TRBJ2-4; TRBD1 agrees at 11 bases. The CDR3 has 19 amino acids. V lost 3 bases to trimming and J lost 1 base; unmatched junction nucleotides: 11. Germline V CDR1 and CDR2: MGHRA, YSYEKL. The CDR3 sequence: CASSQAPRGQGEAKNIQYF. The CDR3 DNA follows: TGCGCCAGCAGCCAGGCTCCTAGGGGACAGGGGGAGGCCAAAAACATTCAGTACTTC.

The table lists this clonotype with a few counts. This rearrangement joins TRBV7-8 to TRBJ2-7; D is tentatively TRBD1 or TRBD2 (5 bases each). V was pared by 0 bases and J by 5 bases, with 14 bases between. Germline V gives CDR1 SGHVS, CDR2 FQNEAQ. The CDR3 runs 15 residues. As DNA, the CDR3 is TGTGCCAGCAGCTTAGCCCGGGACCTGGGCCACGAGCAGTACTTC. This encodes CASSLARDLGHEQYF.

This clonotype occurred a few times. CDR3 DNA sequence: TGCACCAGCAGCCAGGACGACAGGGGGAACACTGAAGCTTTCTTT. This gives the protein CTSSQDDRGNTEAFF. This chain joins TRBV1 and TRBJ1-1; the table's TRBD1 call for D was not verified on the DNA. TRBV1 is designated a pseudogene. CDR3 length: 15 residues.

The sample holds a few counts of this clonotype. The chain carries TRBV10-2 and TRBJ2-7; D is unresolved. Trimming stripped 8 bases from V and 2 bases from J, with 10 bases between. Germline lookup yields CDR1 WSHSY and CDR2 SAAADI. The CDR3 is 12 residues long. CDR3 DNA: TGCGCCAGCCAGGACCAGACCTACGAGCAGTACTTC. Encoded protein: CASQDQTYEQYF.

The J gene is TRBJ1-2, the V gene TRBV15; 9 bases align to TRBD1. V was clipped by 5 bases and J by 2 bases; unmatched bases: 0. CDR3 size: 13 residues. Looked up from germline, CDR1 is LNHNV and CDR2 is YYDKDF (reference sequence). As DNA, the CDR3 is TGTGCCACCAGCGGACAGGGGAACTATGGCTACACCTTC. It specifies CATSGQGNYGYTF.

This clonotype was found a few times. This sequence joins TRBV20-1 and TRBJ2-3; D unclear. This CDR3 contains 12 residues. CDR1 is DFQATT and CDR2 is SNEGSKA in the germline V gene (reference sequence). Deletions cut 5 bases from V and 2 bases from J, with 8 bases between. The CDR3 nucleotides are TGCAGTGCTCCGGAAGTCACAGATACGCAGTATTTT. Amino acid sequence: CSAPEVTDTQYF.

This clonotype was observed at least ten times. The chain is built from TRBV25-1 and TRBJ2-3, with D possibly being TRBD2 (5 bases). CDR1 is MGHDK, CDR2 SYGVNS, per germline. This CDR3 spans 16 amino acids. Trimming cost V 6 bases and J 2 bases, with 18 bases left between them. CDR3 amino acids: CASSPAFSASTDTQYF. In nucleotides, the CDR3 is TGTGCCAGCAGCCCCGCTTTTAGCGCATCCACAGATACGCAGTATTTT. Looking up the rest from reference TRBV25-1 and TRBJ2-3 gives the full variable domain: EADIYQTPRYLVIGTGKKITLECSQTMGHDKMYWYQQDPGMELHLIHYSYGVNSTEKGDLSSESTVSRIRTEHFPLTLESARPSHTSQYLCASSPAFSASTDTQYFGPGTRLTVL.

This clonotype was counted a few times. The chain combines TRBV7-9 with TRBJ2-3; 7 bases agree with TRBD2. After removal of 3 bases from V and 6 bases from J, the junction contained 3 bases not matched to a gene. Germline V gene data show CDR1 as SEHNR and CDR2 as FQNEAQ (reference sequence). The CDR3 sequence is 13 residues long. The CDR3 loop reads CASSFLRGDTQYF. DNA for the CDR3: TGTGCCAGCAGCTTCCTGCGGGGGGATACGCAGTATTTT.

At least ten counts were recorded for this clonotype. The rearrangement joins TRBV12-3 or TRBV12-4 to TRBJ2-5, with D perhaps matching TRBD2 (7 bases). The CDR3 runs to 13 residues. Trimming removed 5 bases at V and 5 bases at J, with 12 bases between. The CDR3 region has the DNA TGTGCCAGCAGTCCACAGGGAGGGGAGACCCAGTACTTC. Residues: CASSPQGGETQYF.

The chain couples TRBV6-2 or TRBV6-3 to TRBJ1-1; maybe TRBD1 (5 bases). Trimming took off 0 bases at V and 0 bases at J, with 14 bases between the two ends. The CDR3 spans 17 residues. Germline CDR1 reads MNHEY; CDR2 reads SVGEGT. The CDR3 nucleotides are TGTGCCAGCAGTTACTCGAAAATGGGACGGCTGAACACTGAAGCTTTCTTT. Protein product: CASSYSKMGRLNTEAFF.

This clonotype has more than one count but fewer than ten. The chain links TRBV19 to TRBJ2-1; 8 nucleotides agree with TRBD1. The CDR3 sequence is 14 residues long. Losses at the gene ends were 7 bases for V and 6 bases for J; bases not matched to a gene: 8. Looked up from germline, CDR1 is LNHDA and CDR2 is SQIVND (reference sequence). The CDR3 sequence is CASNDLGQVNEQFF. CDR3 sequence (DNA): TGTGCCAGTAATGATTTGGGACAGGTCAATGAGCAGTTCTTC.